A selection of T cell receptor beta chains follows, all from one sample in a study of blood T cell repertoires in COVID-19. The method was immunoSEQ multiplex PCR; TCRdb's version includes in-frame clones alone and lacks a portion of them. The repertoire holds roughly 120,000 clones, with around nine tenths as singletons. Sequencing was carried out using peripheral blood. These receptors were obtained from a middle-aged man with COVID-19, enrolled during active disease. Each CDR3 is given without its conserved first and last residue.

>TRBV18|TRBJ1-2
ASSPETGSYGYT
>TRBV6-6|TRBJ2-7
ASSLSGSSYEQY
>TRBV19|TRBJ1-5
ASNTGTGRSNQPQH
>TRBV18|TRBJ1-1
ASSPVGNTEAF
>TRBV15|TRBJ2-5
ATSQYSRETQY
>TRBV4-2|TRBJ2-3
ASSQAIGQNTDTQY
>TRBV28|TRBJ2-7
ASTRQASSYEQY
>TRBV30|TRBJ2-2
AWIFPSRGIDTGELF
>TRBV7-2|TRBJ2-1
ASSFPSGPGWDEQF
>TRBV27|TRBJ2-1
ASSSGVRYNEQF
>TRBV5-8|TRBJ1-2
ASQRGGWSGYT
>TRBV6-4|TRBJ2-3
ASSEAGATDTQY
>TRBV19|TRBJ2-7
ASSIDGGGFSYEQY
>TRBV11-2|TRBJ2-1
ASSLLAEVYNEQF
>TRBV5-1|TRBJ2-7
ASSPRVAGQGNEQY
>TRBV3-1/TRBV3-2|TRBJ1-2
ASSQNGQKNYGYT
>TRBV5-6|TRBJ2-3
ASSRTSGRKDTQY
>TRBV5-1|TRBJ1-5
ASSPGGEDQPQH
>TRBV7-9|TRBJ2-5
ASSPRQGAETQY
>TRBV7-9|TRBJ1-5
ASSLQGDQPQH
>TRBV24-1|TRBJ2-1
ATSVASGSRGSYNEQF
>TRBV18|TRBJ2-5
ASSPKGALKETQY